This TCR beta chain was sequenced in a study of cytomegalovirus exposure and HLA in healthy donors. This clone was seen once. Germline V gives CDR1 MNHEY, CDR2 SMNVEV (reference sequence). The CDR3 spans 16 residues. Trimming removed 4 bases from V and 5 bases from J, with 19 bases in between. The repertoire was sequenced with immunoSEQ multiplex PCR; TCRdb's copy has only in-frame clones and lacks some. The sample records hundreds of thousands of clones, over 65% being singletons. V gene TRBV27 combines with J gene TRBJ2-3; a possible D gene is TRBD1 (5 bases). Sequencing was done on a sample of PBMCs. The TCR comes from a young woman in good health and CMV-seronegative. The CDR3 loop reads CASSSQGGSNLDTQYF. The CDR3 DNA sequence: TGTGCCAGCAGTTCCCAGGGTGGTTCAAATTTAGATACGCAGTATTTT.